Here is one T cell receptor beta chain with its context. This clonotype was seen only once. Its cognate antigen has yet to be identified. One junction end disagrees with the germline gene, perhaps due to a read error. These data come from a study of blood T cells in healthy people across ages (dated by TCRdb to about 2015). Turning to the overall study: In model experiments, template switching captured about one uniquely barcoded TCR beta cDNA molecule for every two T cells. The study measured age-related changes in TCR beta repertoire diversity using deep sequencing normalized with unique cDNA molecular identifiers. The donors were divided into four age groups: young (average around 15 years), middle-aged (roughly 40), aged (62) and long-lived (roughly 88). The study analyzed two additional independent replicas of 1 million unique cDNA reads from the same blood draw for two donors, one aged 18 to 30 and one aged 80 or older.

To prepare the library, 5' RACE was applied. Data came from an Illumina HiSeq 2500. A second PCR of roughly 6 to 11 cycles was run with a J-beta primer mix and a sample-barcoded 5' primer. Each TCR beta cDNA molecule received a unique molecular identifier from a template-switch 5' adaptor carrying 12 random nucleotides. At least 3 million CDR3-containing paired-end reads were obtained from each sample. First-strand cDNA was synthesized from all RNA with the Mint cDNA synthesis kit, primed by a TRBC-specific oligonucleotide. After uracil-DNA glycosylase treatment, a first 18-cycle PCR used universal primers M1SS and BC2_uni_R on all cDNA. In the paper's pipeline: For normalization, 1 million high-quality reads were randomly selected from each sample, with every read carrying a distinct molecular identifier. Reads sharing molecular identifiers were discarded rather than binned into consensus sequences. MiTCR, with a Q25 quality threshold and the strictest error-elimination algorithm, was used for CDR3 identification, clonotype clustering and error correction. Lower-bound total TCR beta diversity was estimated with a nonparametric unseen species model using Euler transformation. Using fastp at Q25 and MiXCR, TCRdb reprocessed the public reads and kept productive beta chains. When rows share a CDR3 protein, they turn into one entry using the most common DNA and genes. The V and J calls here are based on TCRdb, not the publication. The sample profile shows 750,000 to 1,000,000 distinct CDR3 sequences; about 27% of them were found once. Roughly a tenth of the sample rests with the top ten.

Donors were a few dozen systemically healthy Caucasian individuals from Russia aged about 6 to 100 years. Each donor gave around 9.9 milliliters of peripheral blood, collected into EDTA-treated Vacutainer tubes. PBMCs were isolated by Ficoll-Paque density-gradient centrifugation, with at least 7 million obtained per sample. Total RNA, at least 5 micrograms per sample, was extracted from PBMCs with Trizol reagent. For every donor, an aliquot of PBMCs went through flow cytometry to measure the percentages of naive CD45RAhigh/CD27high T cells. Beyond this particular receptor, the publication reports: A strong correlation was found between observed TCR beta diversity and the percentage of naive T cells measured by flow cytometry. Observed TCR beta diversity per million T cells fell roughly linearly with age, and a significant reduction was already apparent by age about 36. Estimates of total diversity from one million sequenced T cells were regarded as lower bounds and underestimates. Donor CMV infection status was unknown, potentially confounding age-related changes in expanded clonotypes. Since profiling was done on bulk unsorted PBMCs, naive and antigen-experienced compartments could not be conclusively compared. Compared with the aged group, the long-lived group had more naive CD4+ T cells, fewer expanded clones and increased TCR diversity, suggesting age selection.

The CDR3 contains 15 residues, cysteine and phenylalanine counted. Just the 45-base CDR3 DNA is kept, in frame starting at base 1. From the germline V gene (reference sequence), CDR1 is MNHEY and CDR2 is SMNVEV. These data were also reused for a study on T cells of mothers and their children. As noted in the second study: Nine systemically healthy Caucasian individuals served as donors, namely three mothers together with their six children. cDNA synthesis used all of the extracted RNA, with approximately 1.4 ug of RNA in each 15 ul reaction. In the second PCR, the M1S primer added sample barcodes and 2-4 random nucleotides. Over 9.5 million TCR beta CDR3 reads came from each mother, compared with around 3 million reads from each child. Thymic selection similarly shapes TCR recombination output in related and unrelated pairs, with minor effect from inherited differences. Normalized repertoire overlap was always slightly but never significantly higher in related than unrelated mother-child pairs. With a sensitivity of approximately 93 clones per million clonotypes, no persistent microchimeric T cell clones were detected. To look for features that set related mother-child pairs apart from unrelated individuals, the researchers ran deep NGS to compare the TCR beta repertoires of mothers and children. The mean age was 40 +/- 4 years for the mothers and around 11 +/- 4 years for the children. After adapter ligation was performed with NEBNext reagents, the libraries were sequenced on an Illumina HiSeq 2000 with 100+100 nt paired-end reads. To prevent cross-contamination, the mother and child libraries were prepared a month apart and were sequenced in separate runs. For each donor, between roughly 500,000 and 2,300,000 distinct TCR beta clonotypes were identified. Naive TCR beta clonotypes were estimated from low-frequency clonotypes matched to each donor's FACS-determined naive share, without sorting.

The TCR was taken from a woman between 35 and 50 years old in good health. Sequenced: blood. This chain joins TRBV27 to TRBJ2-1; a stretch of 8 junction bases matches TRBD1. Here the CDR3 is given as CANSFPRGHGNEQFF. In nucleotides, the sequence is TGTGCCAACAGTTTCCCCAGGGGGCATGGCAATGAGCAGTTCTTC.